Included here is one T cell receptor beta chain sequence, with context. This clonotype was seen a few times. Which antigen it targets is not known. No base quality information exists; no much larger clone differs at one position. This sample stems from a study of T cells after yellow fever vaccination (dated by TCRdb to about 2019). With regard to the full study: Libraries from fractions with low cell numbers were prepared with the SMART-Seq v4 Ultra Low Input RNA kit. Blood was collected at multiple timepoints before and after primary and secondary immunization, and bulk PBMC replicates and cell subsets were isolated. To follow T-cell clones before and after primary and booster YFV17D yellow fever vaccination, bulk TCR alpha and beta repertoires were sequenced over time. The cohort comprised two healthy male donors, one aged 18 to 30 and one aged 30 to 40 years.

On the study overall, not on this receptor specifically: Computational filtering was needed because FACS-sorted repertoires could contain abundant contaminating clonotypes from the bulk population. A small fraction of clonotypes appeared in both the CD4 and CD8 compartments, likely as a result of convergent recombination. Because the study included only a couple of donors, the extent to which the findings can be generalized is limited. Compared with the primary T-cell response, the secondary T-cell response was faster but weaker, reaching its peak on day 5 rather than on day 15. After the booster, most clones that had expanded after primary vaccination were detected again (about 95% of CD4 and about 88% of CD8), suggesting broad maintenance of memory.

The treatment or condition label for this specimen denotes: live attenuated yellow fever vaccine strain. At each blood-draw timepoint, two biological replicates of bulk PBMCs were obtained. A standard Ficoll-Paque protocol was used to isolate PBMCs from peripheral blood. TriZol was used to extract RNA from bulk PBMCs, from CD4 and CD8 fractions, and from dextramer-positive and dextramer-negative fractions. From cysteine to phenylalanine, the CDR3 is 14 amino acids long. CDR3 DNA is the only sequence kept; it has 42 bases, read in frame from the first base. The germline V gene provides CDR1 SGHVS and CDR2 FQNEAQ. V is reduced by 1 base and J by 6 bases, leaving a spacing of 12 bases between them. Synthesis of TCR cDNA relied on 5'RACE template switching, a step that introduced a universal primer site along with unique molecular identifiers. Priming of cDNA synthesis was performed from both the TCR alpha and TCR beta constant segments. Library amplification used two PCR steps, and the second PCR step added sample barcodes and sequencing adapters. Libraries were sequenced on Illumina HiSeq 2500 (2x100 bp) or NovaSeq (2x150 bp). The authors' pipeline ran thus. MIGEC was used to demultiplex reads and collapse the reads into UMI consensus sequences, and MiXCR was used for V(D)J alignment. Clonotypes responding to the vaccine were identified with edgeR on replicate PBMC samples, with the criteria of FDR below 0.01 and a log2 fold change above 5 up to day 15. CD4 or CD8 identity was assigned to each bulk clonotype according to whether the clonotype was present at higher abundance in the sequenced CD4 repertoire or the sequenced CD8 repertoire. TCRdb redid the processing of the public reads, applying fastp at Q25 and MiXCR, and retained in-frame beta chains. When rows share a CDR3 protein, they turn into one entry using the most common DNA and genes. These V and J calls originate from TCRdb's pipeline instead of the authors' own analysis. This sample gives 500,000 to 650,000 distinct CDR3 sequences in total; 10% to 15% of them show up just once. The ten most abundant clones make up 14% to 15% of the sample.

The V and J segments used are TRBV7-8 and TRBJ1-2; the D segment could be TRBD1, given 6 matching bases. Sequencing was performed on PBMCs, taken on the day of the yellow fever booster vaccination. This TCR came from a man younger than 45 who received the YFV17D yellow fever vaccine. The DNA reads as follows: TGTGCCAGCAGCTTAGGTTGGGGGCGCCATGGCTACACCTTC. It translates to CASSLGWGRHGYTF. With the rest looked up from the reference TRBV7-8 and TRBJ1-2 genes rather than sequenced, the full variable domain is GAGVSQSPRYKVAKRGQDVALRCDPISGHVSLFWYQQALGQGPEFLTYFQNEAQLDKSGLPSDRFFAERPEGSVSTLKIQRTQQEDSAVYLCASSLGWGRHGYTFGSGTRLTVV.